This T cell receptor (beta chain) was identified during a study of blood T cells in healthy people across ages. Sample-barcoded 5' priming and a J-beta primer mix drove a second PCR of about 6 to 12 cycles. Using its own MiXCR run on the 5' RACE reads, TCRdb lists one record per CDR3 protein. The repertoire has over 500,000 distinct CDR3 sequences, 45% to 60% of them found once; the top ten carry about 13%. Regarding this clonotype: One base away lies a much larger clone, so this may be a sequencing read error.

Germline CDR1 LNHDA, CDR2 SQIVND (reference sequence). V was shortened by 4 bases and J by 0 bases, with 10 bases between the two germline ends. The CDR3 loop spans 14 amino acids. Staff drew ten milliliters of peripheral blood from each donor. The sequenced sample was blood. The sequence came from a woman of 80 years or more in good health. This sequence joins TRBV19 and TRBJ2-7; D is perhaps TRBD1 (6 bases). CDR3 sequence: CASSRPDSSYEQYF. The CDR3, as DNA: TGTGCCAGTAGTAGACCGGACAGCTCCTACGAGCAGTACTTC.